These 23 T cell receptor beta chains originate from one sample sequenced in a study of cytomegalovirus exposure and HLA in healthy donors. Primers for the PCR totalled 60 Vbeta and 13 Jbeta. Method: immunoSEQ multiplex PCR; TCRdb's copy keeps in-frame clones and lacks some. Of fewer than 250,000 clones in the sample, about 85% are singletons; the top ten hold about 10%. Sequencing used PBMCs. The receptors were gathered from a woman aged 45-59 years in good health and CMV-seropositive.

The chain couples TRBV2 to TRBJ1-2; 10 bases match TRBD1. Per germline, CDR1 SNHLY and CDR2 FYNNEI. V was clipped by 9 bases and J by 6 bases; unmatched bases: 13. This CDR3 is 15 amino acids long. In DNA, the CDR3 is TGTGCCAGGGATAATACGGGACAGGGGTTTGATGGCTACACCTTC. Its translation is CARDNTGQGFDGYTF.

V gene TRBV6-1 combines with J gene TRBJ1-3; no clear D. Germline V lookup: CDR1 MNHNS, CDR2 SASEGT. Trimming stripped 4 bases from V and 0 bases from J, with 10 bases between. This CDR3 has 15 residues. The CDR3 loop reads CASSVLFFSGNTIYF. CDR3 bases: TGTGCCAGCAGTGTTCTCTTCTTCTCTGGAAACACCATATATTTT.

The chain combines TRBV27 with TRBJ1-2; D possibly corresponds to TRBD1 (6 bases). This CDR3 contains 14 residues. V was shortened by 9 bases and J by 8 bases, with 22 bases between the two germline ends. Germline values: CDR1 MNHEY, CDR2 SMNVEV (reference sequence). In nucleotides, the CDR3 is TGTGCCAGGCGTTCTAACAGGGACCTCGGGGGCTACACCTTC. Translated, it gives CARRSNRDLGGYTF.

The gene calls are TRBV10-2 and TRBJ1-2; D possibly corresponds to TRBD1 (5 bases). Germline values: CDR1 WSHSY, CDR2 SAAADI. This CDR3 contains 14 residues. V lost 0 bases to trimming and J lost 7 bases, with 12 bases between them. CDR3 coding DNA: TGCGCCAGCAGTGAGTCGAGCAGGGCGAGTGGCTACACCTTC. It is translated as CASSESSRASGYTF.

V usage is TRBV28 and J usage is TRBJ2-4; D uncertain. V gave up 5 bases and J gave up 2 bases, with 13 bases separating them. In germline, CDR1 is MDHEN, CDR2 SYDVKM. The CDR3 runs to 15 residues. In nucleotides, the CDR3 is TGTGCCAGCAGTACGACAATTTTACCCAAAAACATTCAGTACTTC. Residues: CASSTTILPKNIQYF. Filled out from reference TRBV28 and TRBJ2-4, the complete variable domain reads DVKVTQSSRYLVKRTGEKVFLECVQDMDHENMFWYRQDPGLGLRLIYFSYDVKMKEKGDIPEGYSVSREKKERFSLILESASTNQTSMYLCASSTTILPKNIQYFGAGTRLSVL.

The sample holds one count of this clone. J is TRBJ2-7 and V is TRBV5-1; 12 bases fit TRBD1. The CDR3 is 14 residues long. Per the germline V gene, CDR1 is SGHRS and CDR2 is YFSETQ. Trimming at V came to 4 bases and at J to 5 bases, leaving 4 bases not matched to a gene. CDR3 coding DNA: TGCGCCAGCAGCGGGGGGACAGGGGGCAACGAGCAGTACTTC. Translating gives CASSGGTGGNEQYF.

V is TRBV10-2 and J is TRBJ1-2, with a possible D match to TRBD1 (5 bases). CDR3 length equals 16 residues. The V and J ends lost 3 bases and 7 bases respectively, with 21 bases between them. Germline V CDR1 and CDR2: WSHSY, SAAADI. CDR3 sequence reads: CASSDRVGTTMGGYTF. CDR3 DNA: TGCGCCAGCAGTGACAGGGTAGGAACAACTATGGGTGGCTACACCTTC.

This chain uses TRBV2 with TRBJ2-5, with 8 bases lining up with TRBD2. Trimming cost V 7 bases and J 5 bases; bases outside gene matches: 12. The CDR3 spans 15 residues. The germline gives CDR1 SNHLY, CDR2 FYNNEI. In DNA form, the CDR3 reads TGTGCCAGCATTCGAGCGGGGGCGCAGGGGGAGACCCAGTACTTC. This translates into CASIRAGAQGETQYF.

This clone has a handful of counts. The CDR3, as DNA: TGCGCCAGCAGCGACCGGGACAGATCAACTAATGAAAAACTGTTTTTT. The encoded protein is CASSDRDRSTNEKLFF. The gene calls are TRBV5-1 and TRBJ1-4, with 7 positions matching TRBD1. Germline values: CDR1 SGHRS, CDR2 YFSETQ. Trimming at V came to 4 bases and at J to 0 bases, leaving 6 bases not matched to a gene. The CDR3 spans 16 residues.

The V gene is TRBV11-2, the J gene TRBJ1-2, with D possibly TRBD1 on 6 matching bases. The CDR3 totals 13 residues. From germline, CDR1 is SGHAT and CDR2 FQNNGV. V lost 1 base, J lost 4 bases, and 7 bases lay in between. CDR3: CASSLGGGYGYTF. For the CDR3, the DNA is TGTGCCAGCAGCTTAGGAGGGGGCTATGGCTACACCTTC.

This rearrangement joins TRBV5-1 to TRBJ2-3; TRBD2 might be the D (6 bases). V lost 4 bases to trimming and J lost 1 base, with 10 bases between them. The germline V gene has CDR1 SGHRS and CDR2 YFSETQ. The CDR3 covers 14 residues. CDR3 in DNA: TGCGCCAGCAGCCAGGGACTTGGCACAGATACGCAGTATTTT. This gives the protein CASSQGLGTDTQYF. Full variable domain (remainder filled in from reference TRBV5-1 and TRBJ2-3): KAGVTQTPRYLIKTRGQQVTLSCSPISGHRSVSWYQQTPGQGLQFLFEYFSETQRNKGNFPGRFSGRQFSNSRSEMNVSTLELGDSALYLCASSQGLGTDTQYFGPGTRLTVL.

The CDR3 protein is CASSPSSGVWVEQFF. For the CDR3, the DNA is TGTGCCAGCAGCCCTTCTAGCGGGGTTTGGGTTGAGCAGTTCTTC. The J gene is TRBJ2-1, the V gene TRBV7-9; TRBD2 matches at 9 bases. Trimming at V came to 5 bases and at J to 9 bases, leaving 11 bases not matched to a gene. The length of the CDR3 is 15 residues. The germline V gene has CDR1 SEHNR and CDR2 FQNEAQ (reference sequence). Using reference TRBV7-9 and TRBJ2-1 for the parts outside the CDR3, the full variable domain is DTGVSQNPRHKITKRGQNVTFRCDPISEHNRLYWYRQTLGQGPEFLTYFQNEAQLEKSRLLSDRFSAERPKGSFSTLEIQRTEQGDSAMYLCASSPSSGVWVEQFFGPGTRLTVL.

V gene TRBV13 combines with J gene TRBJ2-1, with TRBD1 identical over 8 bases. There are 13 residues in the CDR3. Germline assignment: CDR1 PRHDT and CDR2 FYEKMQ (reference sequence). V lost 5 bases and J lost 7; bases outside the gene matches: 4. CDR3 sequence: CASSPDRVNEQFF. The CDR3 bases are TGTGCCAGCAGCCCGGACAGGGTGAATGAGCAGTTCTTC.

CDR3: CASDTGTGDTEAFF. In DNA, the CDR3 is TGTGCCAGCGACACCGGGACAGGGGACACTGAAGCTTTCTTT. The chain couples TRBV28 to TRBJ1-1; 10 nucleotides line up with TRBD1. V gave up 8 bases and J gave up 3 bases; unmatched junction bases: 6. The length of the CDR3 is 14 residues. Germline assignment: CDR1 MDHEN and CDR2 SYDVKM.

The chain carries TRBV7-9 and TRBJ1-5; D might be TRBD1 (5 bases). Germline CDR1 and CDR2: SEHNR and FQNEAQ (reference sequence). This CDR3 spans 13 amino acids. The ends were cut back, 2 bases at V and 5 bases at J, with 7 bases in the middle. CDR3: CASSLIGDQPQHF. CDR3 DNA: TGTGCCAGCAGCTTAATAGGGGATCAGCCCCAGCATTTT.

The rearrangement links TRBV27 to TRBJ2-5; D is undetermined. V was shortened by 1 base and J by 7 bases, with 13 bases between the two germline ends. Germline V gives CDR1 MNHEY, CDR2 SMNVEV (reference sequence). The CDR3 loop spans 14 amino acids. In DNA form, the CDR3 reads TGTGCCAGCAGTTTATACTCCCCCTCGGGGACCCAGTACTTC. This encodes CASSLYSPSGTQYF.

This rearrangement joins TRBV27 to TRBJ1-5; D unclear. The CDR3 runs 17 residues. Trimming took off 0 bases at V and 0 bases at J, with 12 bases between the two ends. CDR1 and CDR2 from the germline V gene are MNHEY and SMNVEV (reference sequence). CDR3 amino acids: CASSLSSGANSNQPQHF. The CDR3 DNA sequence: TGTGCCAGCAGTTTATCGTCAGGCGCAAATAGCAATCAGCCCCAGCATTTT.

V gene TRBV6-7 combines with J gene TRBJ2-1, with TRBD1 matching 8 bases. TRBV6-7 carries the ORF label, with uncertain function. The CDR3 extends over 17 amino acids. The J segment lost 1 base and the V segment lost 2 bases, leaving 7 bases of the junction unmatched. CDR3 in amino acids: CASSYQDRAWSYNEQFF. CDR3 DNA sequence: TGTGCCAGCAGTTACCAGGACAGGGCCTGGTCCTACAATGAGCAGTTCTTC.

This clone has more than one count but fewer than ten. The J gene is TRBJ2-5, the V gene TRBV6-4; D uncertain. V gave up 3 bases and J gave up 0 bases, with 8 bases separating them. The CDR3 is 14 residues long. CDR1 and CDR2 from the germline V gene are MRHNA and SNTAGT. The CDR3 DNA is TGTGCCAGCAGTGAATATCCGTACCAAGAGACCCAGTACTTC. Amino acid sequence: CASSEYPYQETQYF.

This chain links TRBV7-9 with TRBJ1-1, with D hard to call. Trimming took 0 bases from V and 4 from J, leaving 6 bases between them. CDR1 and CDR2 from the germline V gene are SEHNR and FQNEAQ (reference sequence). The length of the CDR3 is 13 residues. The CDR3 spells CASSLARVTEAFF. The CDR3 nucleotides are TGTGCCAGCAGCTTAGCGAGGGTCACTGAAGCTTTCTTT.

The CDR3 DNA reads TGTGCCGGCTGGGACAGGCCCTCTGGAAACACCATATATTTT. It translates to CAGWDRPSGNTIYF. The V and J genes are TRBV30 and TRBJ1-3; TRBD1 aligns across 8 bases. The germline gives CDR1 GTSNPN, CDR2 SVGIG (reference sequence). This CDR3 is 14 amino acids long. J gave up 0 bases and V 8 bases, and 6 bases lay outside the gene matches.

CDR3 sequence: CASSPRGQTYGYTF. CDR3 nucleotides: TGTGCCAGCAGCCCCCGTGGACAGACCTATGGCTACACCTTC. The chain carries TRBV6-4 and TRBJ1-2; D may be TRBD1 (6 bases). Deletions cut 6 bases from V and 4 bases from J, with 15 bases between. CDR3 length equals 14 residues. CDR1 MRHNA and CDR2 SNTAGT come from the germline V gene.

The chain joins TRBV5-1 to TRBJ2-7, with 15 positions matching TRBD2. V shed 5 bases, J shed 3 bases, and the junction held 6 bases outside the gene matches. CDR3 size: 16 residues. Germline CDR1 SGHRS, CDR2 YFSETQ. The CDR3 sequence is CASSGLAGGPGYEQYF. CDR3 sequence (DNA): TGCGCCAGCAGTGGACTAGCGGGGGGGCCTGGCTACGAGCAGTACTTC.